These 32 T cell receptor beta chains were all obtained from the same sample, sequenced in a study of shared clonotypes between healthy human individuals. TCRdb's copy holds only in-frame clones and misses some; the assay was immunoSEQ multiplex PCR. The sample consists of 500,000 to 650,000 clones, roughly four fifths of them appearing once. Specimen: PBMCs. The receptor source for this set is a woman in her thirties or forties in good health. Some clones in this sample may be carry-over from other donors' samples.

For this clone: A read error may be the cause here, since a much bigger clone is one base away. CDR3 region: CSVEKSVRGYGYTF. In DNA form, the CDR3 reads TGCAGCGTTGAAAAGTCAGTACGAGGCTATGGCTACACCTTC. The J gene is TRBJ1-2, the V gene TRBV29-1; D call uncertain. V lost 2 bases to trimming and J lost 4 bases, with 14 bases between them. Germline CDR1 and CDR2: SQVTM and ANQGSEA. This CDR3 is 14 amino acids long.

This clone was observed a few times. The chain uses TRBV7-3 and TRBJ2-1; either TRBD1 or TRBD2 may supply D (5 bases each). Germline loops: CDR1 SGHTA, CDR2 FQGTGA. The CDR3 loop spans 16 amino acids. The V end lost 5 bases, the J end lost 4 bases, and 18 bases lay between the germline ends. CDR3 in DNA: TGTGCCAGCAGCCCGACGAGGGACCCCAGATACAATGAGCAGTTCTTC. It translates to CASSPTRDPRYNEQFF.

The V gene is TRBV27, the J gene TRBJ1-4, with D unclear. Trimming removed 5 bases from V and 4 bases from J, with 14 bases in between. CDR3 length equals 15 residues. Germline V gene lookup returns CDR1 MNHEY and CDR2 SMNVEV (reference sequence). The CDR3 protein is CASSHRYPINEKLFF. Written as DNA, the CDR3 is TGTGCCAGCAGTCACAGATACCCCATTAATGAAAAACTGTTTTTT.

The V gene is TRBV2, the J gene TRBJ1-1; TRBD1 agrees at 12 bases. V lost 2 bases and J lost 4; bases outside the gene matches: 2. This CDR3 is 15 amino acids long. Germline CDR1 SNHLY, CDR2 FYNNEI. The CDR3 sequence: CASSERDRGLTEAFF. CDR3 nucleotides: TGTGCCAGCAGTGAACGGGACAGGGGGCTCACTGAAGCTTTCTTT. Full variable domain (remainder filled in from reference TRBV2 and TRBJ1-1): EPEVTQTPSHQVTQMGQEVILRCVPISNHLYFYWYRQILGQKVEFLVSFYNNEISEKSEIFDDQFSVERPDGSNFTLKIRSTKLEDSAMYFCASSERDRGLTEAFFGQGTRLTVV.

The CDR3 protein is CASNLAGFGDTQYF. DNA for the CDR3: TGTGCCAGCAACCTAGCGGGGTTTGGAGATACGCAGTATTTT. This chain connects TRBV2 to TRBJ2-3, with 9 positions matching TRBD2. The V gene end was trimmed by 7 bases and the J gene end by 5 bases; junction bases not matched to a gene: 7. This CDR3 contains 14 residues. The V gene's germline CDR1 is SNHLY and CDR2 FYNNEI.

There are a few counts of this clone. CDR3 sequence: CASSPRDSLYNEQFF. The CDR3 region has the DNA TGTGCCAGCAGCCCCCGGGACAGCCTATACAATGAGCAGTTCTTC. The chain uses TRBV7-3 and TRBJ2-1; 7 nucleotides agree with TRBD1. V shed 5 bases, J shed 4 bases, and the junction held 8 bases outside the gene matches. The CDR3 consists of 15 residues. In germline, CDR1 is SGHTA, CDR2 FQGTGA.

The chain employs TRBV30 and TRBJ1-5; no clear D gene. Trimming took 2 bases from V and 9 from J, leaving 8 bases between them. CDR3 size: 11 residues. Germline assignment: CDR1 GTSNPN and CDR2 SVGIG (reference sequence). The chain's CDR3 is CAWSLRGPQHF. The CDR3 DNA reads as TGTGCCTGGAGTCTCCGGGGGCCCCAGCATTTT.

The chain joins TRBV5-7 to TRBJ2-6; D is undetermined. TRBV5-7 is placed among ORFs of uncertain function. V lost 7 bases and J 5 bases, leaving 16 bases between the germline ends. The CDR3 extends over 15 amino acids. This CDR3 is CASAQVQSRANVLTF. The CDR3 nucleotides are TGTGCCAGCGCTCAAGTACAAAGTCGGGCCAACGTCCTGACTTTC.

The J gene is TRBJ2-2, the V gene TRBV19; D remains unclear. Per the germline V gene, CDR1 is LNHDA and CDR2 is SQIVND (reference sequence). This CDR3 is built from 13 residues. The ends were cut back, 3 bases at V and 6 bases at J, with 8 bases in the middle. The CDR3 bases are TGTGCCAGTAGTATGTCCGGGCCCGGGGAGCTGTTTTTT. This encodes CASSMSGPGELFF.

The chain couples TRBV15 to TRBJ2-1; D may be TRBD1 (5 bases). The length of the CDR3 is 15 residues. The V end was cut by 5 bases, the J end by 1 base, with 12 bases between. The V gene's germline CDR1 is LNHNV and CDR2 YYDKDF (reference sequence). This chain's CDR3 is CATSPRQGSYNEQFF. The CDR3 region has the DNA TGTGCCACCAGCCCGAGGCAGGGTTCCTACAATGAGCAGTTCTTC.

This chain connects TRBV7-6 to TRBJ2-7; D call uncertain. CDR3 length equals 13 residues. The V gene lost 4 bases and the J gene lost 2 bases, with 9 bases spanning the gap. The germline gives CDR1 SGHVS, CDR2 FNYEAQ. CDR3 loop: CASSSSLTYEQYF. CDR3 nucleotides: TGTGCCAGCAGCTCCTCGCTCACCTACGAGCAGTACTTC.

The V gene is TRBV15, the J gene TRBJ1-4, with no clear D. The CDR3 covers 16 residues. CDR1 is LNHNV, CDR2 YYDKDF, per germline (reference sequence). V was cut by 0 bases and J by 4 bases, with 12 bases left in between. For the CDR3, the DNA is TGTGCCACCAGCAGAGATCTTTCAGCCCGTAATGAAAAACTGTTTTTT. Encoded protein: CATSRDLSARNEKLFF.

V usage is TRBV7-9 and J usage is TRBJ2-1, with 7 nucleotides matching TRBD1. Losses at the gene ends were 3 bases for V and 7 bases for J; bases not matched to a gene: 6. Per germline, CDR1 SEHNR and CDR2 FQNEAQ (reference sequence). This CDR3 comprises 14 residues. The CDR3 DNA reads TGTGCCAGCAGCTTTCGCGCCAGGGGGAATGAGCAGTTCTTC. Amino acids: CASSFRARGNEQFF.

This clone was observed once. This chain connects TRBV5-1 to TRBJ1-1; perhaps TRBD1 as D (5 bases). With 1 base removed from V and 10 bases from J, the gap between germline ends came to 11 bases. CDR3 size: 12 residues. Germline lookup yields CDR1 SGHRS and CDR2 YFSETQ. DNA for the CDR3: TGCGCCAGCAGCTTGAACACGGGGGGAGCTTTCTTT. It is translated as CASSLNTGGAFF. The full variable domain, with the rest looked up from reference TRBV5-1 and TRBJ1-1, is KAGVTQTPRYLIKTRGQQVTLSCSPISGHRSVSWYQQTPGQGLQFLFEYFSETQRNKGNFPGRFSGRQFSNSRSEMNVSTLELGDSALYLCASSLNTGGAFFGQGTRLTVV.

This chain links TRBV7-2 with TRBJ2-1, with D tentatively TRBD2 (6 bases). With 6 bases removed from V and 10 bases from J, the gap between germline ends came to 16 bases. CDR3 length equals 13 residues. Germline values: CDR1 SGHTA, CDR2 FQGNSA. This CDR3 reads CASRLAGRGEQFF. The CDR3 DNA reads as TGTGCCAGCAGACTTGCGGGACGAGGGGAGCAGTTCTTC. The variable domain in full, with the rest retrieved from reference TRBV7-2 and TRBJ2-1, is GAGVSQSPSNKVTEKGKDVELRCDPISGHTALYWYRQSLGQGLEFLIYFQGNSAPDKSGLPSDRFSAERTGGSVSTLTIQRTQQEDSAVYLCASRLAGRGEQFFGPGTRLTVL.

This clone came up once. The J gene is TRBJ2-7, the V gene TRBV13; the D gene is possibly TRBD2 (6 bases). Looked up from germline, CDR1 is PRHDT and CDR2 is FYEKMQ (reference sequence). This CDR3 region has 12 residues. With 4 bases removed from V and 12 bases from J, the gap between germline ends came to 16 bases. The CDR3 here is CASSYGRRAPYF. The CDR3 DNA reads as TGTGCCAGCAGCTATGGGAGGAGAGCCCCGTACTTC. The full variable domain, rest sourced from reference TRBV13 and TRBJ2-7, is AAGVIQSPRHLIKEKRETATLKCYPIPRHDTVYWYQQGPGQDPQFLISFYEKMQSDKGSIPDRFSAQQFSDYHSELNMSSLELGDSALYFCASSYGRRAPYFGPGTRLTVT.

The chain is built from TRBV5-4 and TRBJ2-1; 10 bases line up with TRBD1. The length of the CDR3 is 13 residues. CDR1 and CDR2 from the germline V gene are SGHNT and YYREEE (reference sequence). Losses at the gene ends were 3 bases for V and 7 bases for J; bases not matched to a gene: 1. The CDR3 DNA reads as TGTGCCAGCAGCTGGGACAGGGGTAATGAGCAGTTCTTC. This sequence encodes CASSWDRGNEQFF.

This chain links TRBV28 with TRBJ2-2; D perhaps matches TRBD2 (6 bases). The CDR3 runs to 15 residues. V was cut by 7 bases and J by 4 bases, with 16 bases left in between. CDR1 MDHEN and CDR2 SYDVKM come from the germline V gene. The CDR3 sequence is CASNLRDFSTGELFF. CDR3 sequence (DNA): TGTGCCAGCAACCTTCGGGACTTCAGCACCGGGGAGCTGTTTTTT.

There are a few counts of this clone. The gene calls are TRBV4-2 and TRBJ2-5; D may be TRBD2 (5 bases). The CDR3 is 15 residues long. V was pared by 1 base and J by 5 bases, with 14 bases between. The germline V gene encodes CDR1 LGHNA and CDR2 YNFKEQ. DNA of the CDR3: TGTGCCAGCAGCCAAGGAGGCCACCCGGGGGAGACCCAGTACTTC. This translates into CASSQGGHPGETQYF.

This clone was seen a few times. This chain uses TRBV4-1 with TRBJ1-5; D unresolved. Trimming removed 0 bases at V and 0 bases at J, with 9 bases between. In germline, CDR1 is MGHRA, CDR2 YSYEKL. The CDR3 spans 16 residues. CDR3 residues: CASSQERVSSNQPQHF. The CDR3 DNA reads TGCGCCAGCAGCCAAGAGAGGGTATCTAGCAATCAGCCCCAGCATTTT.

As DNA, the CDR3 is TGTGCCAGCGTAGGGACAGGATTCGCCGGGGAGCTGTTTTTT. Its protein is CASVGTGFAGELFF. This chain joins TRBV6-5 and TRBJ2-2, with 8 bases aligning to TRBD1. The CDR3 runs to 14 residues. The V gene end was trimmed by 8 bases and the J gene end by 6 bases; junction bases not matched to a gene: 8. The germline gives CDR1 MNHEY, CDR2 SVGAGI.

This clone has a single count. V gene TRBV5-6 combines with J gene TRBJ2-6; D gene uncertain. The CDR3 has 15 amino acids. V was clipped by 1 base and J by 1 base, with 6 bases between them. Germline lookup yields CDR1 SGHDT and CDR2 YYEEEE. CDR3: CASSLWASGANVLTF. The CDR3 nucleotides read TGTGCCAGCAGCTTGTGGGCGTCTGGGGCCAACGTCCTGACTTTC.

The chain carries TRBV14 and TRBJ2-1, with D possibly matching TRBD2 (6 bases). With 1 base removed from V and 8 bases from J, the gap between germline ends came to 18 bases. The CDR3 is made up of 16 amino acids. Per the germline V gene, CDR1 is SGHDN and CDR2 is FVKESK. In DNA, the CDR3 is TGTGCCAGCAGCCAAGCTGGAGGGGTGTCAAGGGATGAGCAGTTCTTC. Translated, it gives CASSQAGGVSRDEQFF.

This sequence joins TRBV6-1 and TRBJ2-7, with TRBD1 matching 9 bases. V trimming: 8 bases; J trimming: 2 bases; junction bases outside the gene matches: 7. CDR3 length: 14 residues. The germline V gene has CDR1 MNHNS and CDR2 SASEGT. As DNA, the CDR3 is TGTGCCAGCGACCGGGACAGGGCCACCTACGAGCAGTACTTC. This gives the protein CASDRDRATYEQYF.

This clone was seen a single time. This sequence joins TRBV7-8 and TRBJ2-1; no reliable D call. V dropped 5 bases and J dropped 1 base, with 6 bases sitting between them. This CDR3 has 13 amino acids. Germline loops: CDR1 SGHVS, CDR2 FQNEAQ. DNA of the CDR3: TGTGCCAGCAGCCCCCAGTCCTACAATGAGCAGTTCTTC. Amino acid sequence: CASSPQSYNEQFF.

As regards this clone: The sample has other DNA sequences that encode this CDR3 too. The V gene is TRBV29-1, the J gene TRBJ2-3; no definite D call. The CDR3 sequence is 12 residues long. Germline V gives CDR1 SQVTM, CDR2 ANQGSEA. V lost 2 bases and J lost 1, with 4 bases in between. The CDR3 DNA sequence: TGCAGCGTTGAAACAGGCACAGATACGCAGTATTTT. It is translated as CSVETGTDTQYF.

The chain combines TRBV6-6 with TRBJ1-4, with 8 bases matching TRBD1. CDR1 and CDR2 (germline): MNHNY, SVGAGI (reference sequence). V shed 8 bases, J shed 7 bases, and the junction held 9 bases outside the gene matches. CDR3 length: 14 amino acids. The CDR3 reads CASGKDREVEKLFF. The CDR3 DNA reads TGTGCCAGCGGGAAGGACAGGGAGGTTGAAAAACTGTTTTTT.

The rearrangement uses TRBV25-1 and TRBJ2-3; D tentatively reads TRBD1 or TRBD2 (5 bases each). The germline V gene has CDR1 MGHDK and CDR2 SYGVNS. The CDR3 runs to 12 residues. CDR3 nucleotide sequence: TGTGCGTCGGGACCTAGCACAGATACGCAGTATTTT. Translated, it gives CASGPSTDTQYF.

Of note for this clone: A far larger clone is only one base removed, so a read error is likely. The CDR3 loop is CGVGGLTGAQETQYF. The CDR3 DNA reads as TGCGGCGTTGGAGGGCTGACAGGGGCCCAAGAGACCCAGTACTTC. The chain uses TRBV29-1 and TRBJ2-5; TRBD1 agrees at 8 bases. CDR1 and CDR2 (germline): SQVTM, ANQGSEA. CDR3 length: 15 residues.

The chain joins TRBV7-6 to TRBJ2-3; 12 bases line up with TRBD2. The CDR3 contains 16 residues. The V gene's germline CDR1 is SGHVS and CDR2 FNYEAQ. The trim removed 6 bases at V and 4 bases at J, leaving 8 bases unmatched. The CDR3 DNA follows: TGTGCCAGCAGACTAGCGGGAGGAGGGTGGGCAGATACGCAGTATTTT. It is translated as CASRLAGGGWADTQYF.

V and J are TRBV5-4 and TRBJ2-7, with a tentative D call TRBD2 (5 bases). The V end lost 0 bases, the J end lost 7 bases, and 14 bases lay between the germline ends. The CDR3 is made up of 14 amino acids. Germline lookup yields CDR1 SGHNT and CDR2 YYREEE (reference sequence). The CDR3 reads CASSLDWELGEQYF. CDR3 bases: TGTGCCAGCAGCTTGGATTGGGAGCTGGGAGAGCAGTACTTC. Looking up the rest from reference TRBV5-4 and TRBJ2-7 gives the full variable domain: ETGVTQSPTHLIKTRGQQVTLRCSSQSGHNTVSWYQQALGQGPQFIFQYYREEENGRGNFPPRFSGLQFPNYSSELNVNALELDDSALYLCASSLDWELGEQYFGPGTRLTVT.

V usage is TRBV7-2 and J usage is TRBJ2-3; D gene ambiguous. Trimming shortened V by 8 bases and J by 2 bases, and 11 bases separated the two germline ends. This CDR3 is built from 13 residues. CDR1 is SGHTA, CDR2 FQGNSA, per germline. The CDR3 is CASGSSHTDTQYF. For the CDR3, the DNA is TGTGCCAGCGGATCTTCCCACACAGATACGCAGTATTTT.